This T cell receptor (beta chain) stems from a study of CD8+ T cells in alopecia areata. Study summary: Patients in the treated group were given tofacitinib by mouth, 5 to 10 mg twice a day. Tofacitinib dosing lasted 6 to 18 months, which was then followed by 6 months off drug.

Study-level findings and limits: Possibly as an HLA-related effect, TCR sharing across patients appeared less clear than in mice.

The CDR3 runs 15 residues. Trimming removed 4 bases from V and 2 bases from J, with 14 bases in between. Germline values: CDR1 MGHRA, CDR2 YSYEKL. Ten or more counts support this clone. Its antigen is not known. As part of sample collection, lesional scalp punch biopsies and peripheral blood were taken from alopecia areata patients. Extraction and reverse transcription of RNA yielded cDNA as the sequencing template. Clones were read by immunoSEQ multiplex PCR, and TCRdb kept only the in-frame ones, dropping some. The sample lists over 200,000 clones, around 62% occurring once. Sequences were derived from CD4+ T cells sorted from blood, sampled at week 0. The clonotype was recovered from a human donor with alopecia areata. V and J are TRBV4-1 and TRBJ2-5, with D possibly matching TRBD2 (6 bases). CDR3 nucleotides: TGCGCCAGCAGCCCGGGGTGGGGGGTTCAAGAGACCCAGTACTTC. Protein product: CASSPGWGVQETQYF.